The 29 T cell receptor beta chains listed next were all sequenced from one sample in a study of cytomegalovirus exposure and HLA in healthy donors. 13 Jbeta primers and 60 Vbeta primers were used for the PCR. The protocol was immunoSEQ multiplex PCR, while the TCRdb copy is restricted to in-frame clones and leaves out a portion. Among approximately 27,000 clones listed, 55% to 75% were seen once. Source material: PBMCs. Receptors were obtained from a woman aged 45-59 years in good health and CMV-seronegative.

The rearrangement links TRBV29-1 to TRBJ2-1; TRBD2 is a possible D gene (5 bases). Germline V gives CDR1 SQVTM, CDR2 ANQGSEA. Trimming removed 4 bases at V and 4 bases at J, with 14 bases between. The CDR3 contains 14 residues. The CDR3 protein is CSVVEAGRYNEQFF. The CDR3 bases are TGCAGCGTTGTGGAGGCAGGACGGTACAATGAGCAGTTCTTC.

This clone was detected only once. The chain joins TRBV6-5 to TRBJ1-4; 8 bases are shared with TRBD1. CDR3 length: 15 amino acids. V was pared by 0 bases and J by 8 bases, with 5 bases of the junction left unmatched. Germline CDR1 MNHEY, CDR2 SVGAGI. The CDR3 coding sequence is TGTGCCAGCAGTTACTCACAGGGGGGAGAAGAAAAACTGTTTTTT. Its translation is CASSYSQGGEEKLFF.

The J gene is TRBJ1-5, the V gene TRBV7-9; D is possibly TRBD1 (6 bases). Germline V gene sequence: CDR1 SEHNR, CDR2 FQNEAQ (reference sequence). Trimming stripped 4 bases from V and 3 bases from J, with 13 bases between. The CDR3 is 15 amino acids. In nucleotides, the CDR3 is TGTGCCAGCAGCTCAAAAGACAGGTACAATCAGCCCCAGCATTTT. Its translation is CASSSKDRYNQPQHF.

The chain combines TRBV4-1 with TRBJ1-1; weak D call: TRBD1 (5 bases). The CDR3 has 13 amino acids. Germline V gene data show CDR1 as MGHRA and CDR2 as YSYEKL. Trimming pared 4 bases from V and 4 bases from J, leaving 10 bases between. For the CDR3, the DNA is TGCGCCAGCAGCCCGTGGGGGGGCACTGAAGCTTTCTTT. This gives the protein CASSPWGGTEAFF.

The chain has TRBV19 and TRBJ1-1, with 8 nucleotides matching TRBD1. CDR1 LNHDA and CDR2 SQIVND come from the germline V gene (reference sequence). The CDR3 sequence is 15 residues long. Losses at the gene ends were 1 base for V and 2 bases for J; bases not matched to a gene: 3. This CDR3 reads CASSIGTGPNTEAFF. CDR3 nucleotides: TGTGCCAGTAGTATAGGGACAGGGCCAAACACTGAAGCTTTCTTT.

J is TRBJ2-1 and V is TRBV15; 7 bases are a match to TRBD1. CDR1 is LNHNV and CDR2 is YYDKDF in the germline V gene (reference sequence). J gave up 10 bases and V 4 bases, and 13 bases lay outside the gene matches. CDR3 size: 15 residues. Here the CDR3 DNA reads TGTGCCACCAGCACCGAGACAGGGTACGTAGAGGAGCAGTTCTTC. Amino acid sequence: CATSTETGYVEEQFF.

The rearrangement joins TRBV11-2 to TRBJ2-3; the D gene is possibly TRBD2 (9 bases). CDR1 and CDR2 (germline): SGHAT, FQNNGV. Trimming took 4 bases from V and 6 from J, leaving 20 bases between them. This CDR3 is built from 16 residues. The CDR3 DNA is TGTGCCAGCAGCTCTCTAGCGGGACAGGTGGCTGATACGCAGTATTTT. This gives the protein CASSSLAGQVADTQYF.

The chain recombines TRBV20-1 with TRBJ2-7; no firm D call. With 5 bases removed from V and 2 bases from J, the gap between germline ends came to 4 bases. The CDR3 runs to 10 residues. Looked up from germline, CDR1 is DFQATT and CDR2 is SNEGSKA (reference sequence). The DNA for the CDR3 is TGCAGTGCTCACACCTACGAGCAGTACTTC. The encoded protein is CSAHTYEQYF.

This clone was seen just once. The chain uses TRBV2 and TRBJ1-1; 7 positions agree with TRBD1. There are 14 residues in the CDR3. From germline, CDR1 is SNHLY and CDR2 FYNNEI. The junction had 5 bases not matched to a gene; V was cut back by 3 bases and J by 4 bases. The CDR3 is CASSETGMATEAFF. In DNA form, the CDR3 reads TGTGCCAGCAGTGAGACAGGGATGGCCACTGAAGCTTTCTTT.

This clone was counted only a few times. The chain links TRBV4-1 to TRBJ2-5; a possible D gene is TRBD1 (5 bases). Germline CDR1 reads MGHRA; CDR2 reads YSYEKL. CDR3 size: 16 residues. V lost 4 bases and J 5 bases, leaving 20 bases between the germline ends. DNA of the CDR3: TGCGCCAGCAGCCGGCGTCTTGGTGCCTCAGGGGAGACCCAGTACTTC. Translating gives CASSRRLGASGETQYF.

This clone was counted a few times. The chain recombines TRBV6-1 with TRBJ1-5, with a tentative D call TRBD1 (6 bases). Germline CDR1 and CDR2: MNHNS and SASEGT. V lost 4 bases, J lost 5 bases, and 15 bases lay in between. CDR3 length: 15 amino acids. The CDR3 bases are TGTGCCAGCAGTGCTAGGGGGTTAGGGGATCAGCCCCAGCATTTT. This gives the protein CASSARGLGDQPQHF.

The J gene is TRBJ2-1, the V gene TRBV5-1, with D maybe TRBD2 (6 bases). Germline V gene data show CDR1 as SGHRS and CDR2 as YFSETQ. V lost 3 bases, J lost 10 bases, and 11 bases lay in between. This CDR3 comprises 12 residues. The CDR3 reads CASSSDSGEQFF. CDR3 DNA sequence: TGCGCCAGCAGCTCGGATAGCGGCGAGCAGTTCTTC.

This clone has just one count. V usage is TRBV11-3 and J usage is TRBJ1-1; D call uncertain. The CDR3 is made up of 13 amino acids. Germline CDR1 reads SGHNT; CDR2 reads YENEEA. Trimming took off 5 bases at V and 0 bases at J, with 7 bases between the two ends. The CDR3 reads CASSPNMNTEAFF. The CDR3 region has the DNA TGTGCCAGCAGCCCCAACATGAACACTGAAGCTTTCTTT.

This clone has a single count. The chain combines TRBV4-1 with TRBJ1-1; 10 bases are shared with TRBD1. Germline V lookup: CDR1 MGHRA, CDR2 YSYEKL. The CDR3 loop spans 18 amino acids. V lost 3 bases and J lost 5; bases outside the gene matches: 15. CDR3 in DNA: TGCGCCAGCAGCCAGCCCCGGGACAGGGGCTCGCTGCGGACTGAAGCTTTCTTT. Translated, it gives CASSQPRDRGSLRTEAFF.

This clone has a handful of counts. V gene TRBV5-5 combines with J gene TRBJ1-1, with 8 nucleotides matching TRBD1. This CDR3 is built from 15 residues. Trimming took 3 bases from V and 1 from J; bases not matched to a gene: 5. CDR1 and CDR2 (germline): SGHKS, YYEKEE (reference sequence). CDR3 nucleotide sequence: TGTGCCAGCAGCTGGACAGGGAAGGAGAACACTGAAGCTTTCTTT. This encodes CASSWTGKENTEAFF.

V gene TRBV7-9 combines with J gene TRBJ1-5; 7 bases agree with TRBD1. The CDR3 loop spans 13 amino acids. V shed 5 bases, J shed 11 bases, and the junction held 9 bases outside the gene matches. CDR1 is SEHNR and CDR2 is FQNEAQ in the germline V gene (reference sequence). This CDR3 reads CASSPRDSKAQHF. The CDR3 DNA sequence: TGTGCCAGCAGCCCTCGGGACAGCAAGGCCCAGCATTTT.

The rearrangement uses TRBV5-1 and TRBJ2-5; 7 bases align to TRBD2. Trimming took 5 bases from V and 4 from J; bases not matched to a gene: 5. Looked up from germline, CDR1 is SGHRS and CDR2 is YFSETQ. The CDR3 extends over 13 amino acids. CDR3 amino acids: CASSPGGVETQYF. The DNA of the CDR3 is TGCGCCAGCAGTCCGGGGGGAGTAGAGACCCAGTACTTC. The full variable domain, completed using reference TRBV5-1 and TRBJ2-5, is KAGVTQTPRYLIKTRGQQVTLSCSPISGHRSVSWYQQTPGQGLQFLFEYFSETQRNKGNFPGRFSGRQFSNSRSEMNVSTLELGDSALYLCASSPGGVETQYFGPGTRLLVL.

This chain joins TRBV5-6 and TRBJ2-7, with D uncertain. This CDR3 has 11 amino acids. V lost 2 bases to trimming and J lost 3 bases, with 3 bases between them. Per the germline V gene, CDR1 is SGHDT and CDR2 is YYEEEE. CDR3 DNA: TGTGCCAGCAGCTTTAACTACGAGCAGTACTTC. It yields the protein CASSFNYEQYF. Using reference TRBV5-6 and TRBJ2-7 for the parts outside the CDR3, the full variable domain is DAGVTQSPTHLIKTRGQQVTLRCSPKSGHDTVSWYQQALGQGPQFIFQYYEEEERQRGNFPDRFSGHQFPNYSSELNVNALLLGDSALYLCASSFNYEQYFGPGTRLTVT.

The genes are TRBV2 and TRBJ2-7; 9 bases line up with TRBD1. The CDR3 loop spans 12 amino acids. The germline V gene has CDR1 SNHLY and CDR2 FYNNEI. Trimming at V came to 8 bases and at J to 2 bases, leaving 1 base not matched to a gene. The CDR3 nucleotides are TGTGCCAGCCGGGACAGGGCCTACGAGCAGTACTTC. The encoded protein is CASRDRAYEQYF.

The chain is built from TRBV6-5 and TRBJ1-2, with D tentatively TRBD1 (6 bases). Per germline, CDR1 MNHEY and CDR2 SVGAGI. The CDR3 has 15 residues. Trimming cost V 10 bases and J 4 bases, with 22 bases left between them. The CDR3 loop is CATTRGTTNLYGYTF. The CDR3 region has the DNA TGTGCCACAACAAGGGGGACGACGAACCTCTATGGCTACACCTTC.

The V call is TRBV7-9, the J call TRBJ1-6; maybe TRBD1 (5 bases). Trimming stripped 5 bases from V and 6 bases from J, with 8 bases between. CDR1 is SEHNR and CDR2 is FQNEAQ in the germline V gene (reference sequence). The CDR3 consists of 13 residues. The chain's CDR3 is CASSGQGNSPLHF. The CDR3, as DNA: TGTGCCAGCAGCGGGCAGGGTAATTCACCCCTCCACTTT.

The V gene is TRBV6-5, the J gene TRBJ2-1; maybe TRBD1 (5 bases). Trimming took 0 bases from V and 5 from J, leaving 14 bases between them. CDR3 length: 16 residues. Per germline, CDR1 MNHEY and CDR2 SVGAGI. CDR3 coding DNA: TGTGCCAGCAGTTACTCAGGGGCTAGAACTCACAATGAGCAGTTCTTC. Translating gives CASSYSGARTHNEQFF.

This sequence joins TRBV5-4 and TRBJ1-2; 8 nucleotides line up with TRBD1. The CDR3 extends over 11 amino acids. After removal of 4 bases from V and 8 bases from J, the junction contained 1 base not matched to a gene. Germline-derived CDR1 and CDR2 are SGHNT and YYREEE (reference sequence). The CDR3 here is CASSDRGGYTF. DNA of the CDR3: TGTGCCAGCAGCGACAGGGGAGGCTACACCTTC.

CDR3 in amino acids: CASSLAGGRPEAFF. CDR3 in DNA: TGCGCCAGCAGTCTCGCGGGGGGTCGTCCTGAAGCTTTCTTT. V and J are TRBV5-1 and TRBJ1-1, with D tentatively TRBD1 (5 bases). This CDR3 comprises 14 residues. V dropped 5 bases and J dropped 6 bases, with 17 bases sitting between them. CDR1 is SGHRS, CDR2 YFSETQ, per germline.

The chain links TRBV5-6 to TRBJ1-6; no clear D. Per the germline V gene, CDR1 is SGHDT and CDR2 is YYEEEE. V lost 0 bases and J lost 14, with 12 bases in between. The CDR3 contains 13 residues. In DNA form, the CDR3 reads TGTGCCAGCAGCTTGGCAGGCCAGAGGGCCCTCCACTTT. Translated, it gives CASSLAGQRALHF.

This clone was seen more than once but under ten times. The V gene is TRBV9, the J gene TRBJ2-2; D gene unclear. The CDR3 covers 15 residues. Germline V gene lookup returns CDR1 SGDLS and CDR2 YYNGEE. Trimming left V 2 bases short and J 6 bases short, with 14 bases between. The CDR3 sequence is CASSVAGSNSGELFF. The CDR3 DNA is TGTGCCAGCAGCGTGGCCGGGTCTAATTCCGGGGAGCTGTTTTTT.

This rearrangement joins TRBV5-1 to TRBJ1-2, with D possibly TRBD1 on 6 matching bases. The CDR3 has 14 amino acids. Germline CDR1 is SGHRS and CDR2 is YFSETQ. With 4 bases removed from V and 5 bases from J, the gap between germline ends came to 15 bases. Written as DNA, the CDR3 is TGCGCCAGCAGCACCACAGGGTCTCCTTATGGCTACACCTTC. Translation gives CASSTTGSPYGYTF.

The chain recombines TRBV5-8 with TRBJ2-7; TRBD2 agrees at 9 bases. CDR1 SGHTS and CDR2 YDEGEE come from the germline V gene. V lost 3 bases, J lost 3 bases, and 7 bases stayed unmatched. There are 15 residues in the CDR3. The CDR3 region is CASSSVLAGFYEQYF. CDR3 nucleotide sequence: TGTGCCAGCAGCTCCGTACTAGCGGGTTTCTACGAGCAGTACTTC.

V usage is TRBV2 and J usage is TRBJ2-7; perhaps TRBD2 as D (6 bases). From germline, CDR1 is SNHLY and CDR2 FYNNEI. This CDR3 contains 13 residues. Trimming removed 4 bases at V and 2 bases at J, with 9 bases between. CDR3: CASSAGVTYEQYF. In DNA form, the CDR3 reads TGTGCCAGCAGTGCGGGGGTTACCTACGAGCAGTACTTC.